Sequencing of this TCR beta chain was carried out in a study of blood T cell repertoires in COVID-19. On the study more broadly: The analysed material was cDNA or gDNA that came from T cells, B-cell-depleted T cells, or PBMCs.

Method: immunoSEQ multiplex PCR; TCRdb's copy keeps in-frame clones and lacks some. Among approximately 350,000 clones, 70% to 90% were seen once, and the ten largest hold 0.95% to 1.5%. This clonotype was sampled from a man aged 35-49 years with acute or convalescent COVID-19. Input material: peripheral blood.

The CDR3 nucleotides are TGTGCCAGTAGTAAGGACAGGGGGCAAGAGACCCAGTACTTC. Encoded protein: CASSKDRGQETQYF. The genes are TRBV19 and TRBJ2-5; 10 nucleotides agree with TRBD1. The CDR3 runs 14 residues. J was trimmed by 2 bases and V by 4 bases; bases with no gene match: 1. Germline V gene sequence: CDR1 LNHDA, CDR2 SQIVND (reference sequence).